The source of this TCR beta chain is a study of control samples from healthy donors and cancer patients. Produced via immunoSEQ multiplex PCR; TCRdb's table is partial and in-frame only. The table shows approximately 130,000 clones, with over 75% occurring only once. CDR1 and CDR2 (germline): MGHRA, YSYEKL. The CDR3 runs to 14 residues. Trimming took off 4 bases at V and 0 bases at J, with 10 bases between the two ends. The chain carries TRBV4-1 and TRBJ2-7; maybe TRBD2 (6 bases). The sample was blood. The receptor was derived from a man aged 35-49 years in good health. Here the CDR3 reads CASSPAGLSYEQYF. The CDR3 DNA is TGCGCCAGCAGCCCAGCGGGCCTCTCCTACGAGCAGTACTTC.